These 19 T cell receptor beta chains share one sample of origin, sequenced in a study of CD4 T cells in relation to SARS-CoV-2 and coronaviruses (dated by TCRdb to about 2021). The library relied on the immunoSEQ multiplex PCR assay. TCRdb holds this immuneACCESS table with in-frame rearrangements only. Some clones are missing; in checked studies, unresolved V genes explain under half, and the rest has no known cause. This sample comprises some 69,000 clones, around 93% of them detected only once. Together, the top ten hold approximately 0.15% of the sample. CD4+ T cells from unexposed donors were collected before the COVID-19 pandemic (2011-2018). Sequencing was carried out using naive CD4+ T cells from PBMCs. This sample's cell subset or site label indicates: naive CD4+ T cells isolated by negative enrichment. Receptors originate from a human donor in good health.

The chain joins TRBV13 to TRBJ2-7; D is ambiguous. Germline CDR1 PRHDT, CDR2 FYEKMQ (reference sequence). Trimming left V 4 bases short and J 1 base short, with 11 bases between. The CDR3 covers 14 residues. For the CDR3, the DNA is TGTGCCAGCAGCTCCTGGACGGAGTCCTACGAGCAGTACTTC. Protein sequence: CASSSWTESYEQYF.

This rearrangement joins TRBV2 to TRBJ2-3, with D tentatively TRBD1 (5 bases). V lost 6 bases and J 2 bases, leaving 12 bases between the germline ends. Germline assignment: CDR1 SNHLY and CDR2 FYNNEI. The CDR3 runs 14 residues. Here the CDR3 DNA reads TGTGCCAGCAGACGACAGATAATCACAGATACGCAGTATTTT. Protein: CASRRQIITDTQYF.

Here the CDR3 reads CASSKEGSTSGRARYEQYF. CDR3 coding DNA: TGTGCCAGCAGCAAGGAGGGGAGTACTAGCGGGAGGGCCAGATACGAGCAGTACTTC. J is TRBJ2-7 and V is TRBV21-1; the table's D call, TRBD2, has no DNA check behind it. TRBV21-1 is a documented pseudogene. This CDR3 is 19 amino acids long.

The J gene is TRBJ2-7, the V gene TRBV7-8; a possible D gene is TRBD2 (5 bases). The CDR3 is 15 residues long. With 5 bases removed from V and 3 bases from J, the gap between germline ends came to 17 bases. The germline CDR1 and CDR2 sequences are SGHVS and FQNEAQ. Here the CDR3 reads CASSPARVAGYEQYF. CDR3 DNA sequence: TGTGCCAGCAGCCCGGCGAGGGTAGCTGGCTACGAGCAGTACTTC.

Only one count was recorded for this clone. This chain connects TRBV6-5 to TRBJ1-3; D uncertain. Trimming pared 6 bases from V and 0 bases from J, leaving 12 bases between. CDR1 is MNHEY and CDR2 is SVGAGI in the germline V gene. The length of the CDR3 is 15 residues. The CDR3 is CASRRPSDSGNTIYF. CDR3 DNA sequence: TGTGCCAGCAGGAGGCCCTCAGACTCTGGAAACACCATATATTTT.

This chain links TRBV2 with TRBJ2-5; 7 nucleotides align to TRBD1. The CDR3 runs 15 residues. Per germline, CDR1 SNHLY and CDR2 FYNNEI. Trimming at V came to 4 bases and at J to 4 bases, leaving 9 bases not matched to a gene. The CDR3 protein is CASSVTQGVAETQYF. CDR3 bases: TGTGCCAGCAGTGTAACTCAGGGGGTCGCAGAGACCCAGTACTTC.

This chain joins TRBV3-1 (or the pseudogene TRBV3-2) and TRBJ2-1; D uncertain. The V end was cut by 0 bases, the J end by 0 bases, with 9 bases between. This CDR3 has 16 amino acids. Germline CDR1 reads LGHDT; CDR2 reads YNNKEL (reference sequence). CDR3 loop: CASSQEYASSYNEQFF. In DNA form, the CDR3 reads TGTGCCAGCAGCCAAGAGTACGCGAGCTCCTACAATGAGCAGTTCTTC.

The chain has TRBV29-1 and TRBJ2-2; TRBD2 agrees at 8 bases. The V and J ends lost 4 bases and 5 bases, in that order; junction bases with no gene match: 6. The CDR3 loop spans 14 amino acids. In germline, CDR1 is SQVTM, CDR2 ANQGSEA. This CDR3 is CSVAQAGVTGELFF. The CDR3 coding sequence is TGCAGCGTTGCTCAAGCGGGAGTGACCGGGGAGCTGTTTTTT.

This rearrangement joins TRBV5-6 to TRBJ2-7; 8 nucleotides match TRBD1. The CDR3 consists of 14 residues. Germline values: CDR1 SGHDT, CDR2 YYEEEE. The trim removed 5 bases at V and 5 bases at J, leaving 9 bases unmatched. CDR3 residues: CASSYVDRGHEQYF. The CDR3 coding sequence is TGTGCCAGCAGTTACGTCGACAGGGGACACGAGCAGTACTTC.

The V call is TRBV19, the J call TRBJ2-1; 10 bases align to TRBD1. Germline trimming cut 4 bases from V and 5 bases from J; bases unmatched to any gene: 8. The CDR3 loop spans 16 amino acids. Looked up from germline, CDR1 is LNHDA and CDR2 is SQIVND (reference sequence). DNA of the CDR3: TGTGCCAGTAGTAGAACCGGGACAGGGGCGGACAATGAGCAGTTCTTC. It codes for CASSRTGTGADNEQFF.

This clone came up once. The chain uses TRBV11-2 and TRBJ1-4; a weak D match, TRBD1 (6 bases). The V end was cut by 4 bases, the J end by 4 bases, with 10 bases between. Germline values: CDR1 SGHAT, CDR2 FQNNGV. The CDR3 has 14 amino acids. The CDR3 DNA reads TGTGCCAGCAGCTGGCGGACAGTTAATGAAAAACTGTTTTTT. Residues: CASSWRTVNEKLFF. Full variable domain (outside the CDR3, taken from reference TRBV11-2 and TRBJ1-4): EAGVAQSPRYKIIEKRQSVAFWCNPISGHATLYWYQQILGQGPKLLIQFQNNGVVDDSQLPKDRFSAERLKGVDSTLKIQPAKLEDSAVYLCASSWRTVNEKLFFGSGTQLSVL.

The chain couples TRBV30 to TRBJ2-3; D is uncertain. The CDR3 is made up of 12 amino acids. Germline loops: CDR1 GTSNPN, CDR2 SVGIG (reference sequence). The V and J ends lost 1 base and 3 bases respectively, with 5 bases between them. This CDR3 is CAWSGNTDTQYF. In DNA, the CDR3 is TGTGCCTGGAGTGGAAATACAGATACGCAGTATTTT.

The chain carries TRBV24-1 and TRBJ1-2, with 9 bases aligning to TRBD1. J was trimmed by 9 bases and V by 3 bases; bases with no gene match: 10. Looked up from germline, CDR1 is KGHDR and CDR2 is SFDVKD. The CDR3 is 15 amino acids. For the CDR3, the DNA is TGTGCCACCAGTGATGCCGGGACAGGGAGCTCTCGCTACACCTTC. It codes for CATSDAGTGSSRYTF.

The CDR3 DNA is TGTGCCAGCTCAGCCGAACAGGGGATCTACAATGAGCAGTTCTTC. This codes for CASSAEQGIYNEQFF. V usage is TRBV18 and J usage is TRBJ2-1, with TRBD1 matching 7 bases. CDR3 length: 15 residues. CDR1 and CDR2 (germline): KGHSH, LQKENI. Unmatched junction bases numbered 7, after V lost 5 bases and J lost 3 bases.

This chain links TRBV28 with TRBJ2-7, with 7 bases aligning to TRBD1. The junction had 8 bases not matched to a gene; V was cut back by 5 bases and J by 1 base. There are 15 residues in the CDR3. Germline values: CDR1 MDHEN, CDR2 SYDVKM. The CDR3 bases are TGTGCCAGCAGTGCCTCCGGGACAGCATCCTACGAGCAGTACTTC. Residues: CASSASGTASYEQYF.

The chain recombines TRBV7-2 with TRBJ2-3; D call uncertain. The V end lost 7 bases, the J end lost 0 bases, and 8 bases lay between the germline ends. The CDR3 contains 13 residues. Germline CDR1 reads SGHTA; CDR2 reads FQGNSA. CDR3 bases: TGTGCCAGCAACATTCGAAGCACAGATACGCAGTATTTT. Translation gives CASNIRSTDTQYF.

CDR3 in DNA: TGTGCCAGCAGATTTACCTCCCAAAACCCGAACACCGGGGAGCTGTTTTTT. Translating gives CASRFTSQNPNTGELFF. This chain joins TRBV5-4 and TRBJ2-2; no clear D gene. The germline V and J ends were trimmed by 5 bases and 0 bases, with 17 bases remaining between them. The V gene's germline CDR1 is SGHNT and CDR2 YYREEE (reference sequence). The CDR3 consists of 17 residues.

The chain combines TRBV2 with TRBJ1-6; 10 bases agree with TRBD1. The CDR3 sequence is 12 residues long. The J segment lost 13 bases and the V segment lost 6 bases, leaving 3 bases of the junction unmatched. Germline values: CDR1 SNHLY, CDR2 FYNNEI. The DNA for the CDR3 is TGTGCCAGCAGAGGGGGACAGGGGCCCCTCCACTTT. Translated: CASRGGQGPLHF.

The DNA for the CDR3 is TGTGCCAGCAGTGACAGCGGGAGGGCCCCCTACGAGCAGTACTTC. It codes for CASSDSGRAPYEQYF. This chain joins TRBV6-1 and TRBJ2-7, with 10 bases aligning to TRBD2. The J segment lost 2 bases and the V segment lost 3 bases, leaving 4 bases of the junction unmatched. Germline V CDR1 and CDR2: MNHNS, SASEGT. CDR3 length: 15 amino acids.